This T cell receptor beta chain was identified in a study of blood T cells in healthy people across ages. From germline, CDR1 is SQVTM and CDR2 ANQGSEA. The V and J ends lost 8 bases and 2 bases respectively, with 13 bases between them. The CDR3 length is 12 residues. Combining a sample-barcoded 5' primer with a J-beta primer mix, a second PCR ran for about 7 to 11 cycles. TCRdb re-analysed the 5' RACE reads in MiXCR, keeping a single row per CDR3 protein. The sample shows over a million distinct CDR3 sequences, under 30% of them seen only once. This same sample was also taken into another study, of T cells of mothers and their children. From that second work: Over 9.5 million TCR beta CDR3 reads were obtained from each mother, and several million from each child. Overlap in related mother-child pairs always slightly exceeded unrelated pairs, never significantly.

The sequence was collected from a girl aged 2-10 years in good health. Material for sequencing was blood. The J gene is TRBJ2-7, the V gene TRBV29-1; D possibly corresponds to TRBD2 (5 bases). CDR3 DNA: TGCAGCATTCAACTAGGAACCTACGAGCAGTACTTC. It is translated as CSIQLGTYEQYF.